This is a list of T cell receptor beta chains from one sample in a study of cytomegalovirus exposure and HLA in healthy donors. This table comes from immunoSEQ multiplex PCR, and its TCRdb copy is limited to in-frame clones, with some not included. The sample holds over 150,000 clones, less than 80% seen once. Material: PBMCs. All receptors derive from a man aged 30 to 39 in good health and CMV-seronegative. Both conserved end residues are trimmed from each CDR3. The order of the fields is V gene, CDR3 length, J gene, CDR3 protein.

v_call: TRBV28
cdr3_length: 11
j_call: TRBJ1-6
cdr3_aa: ATSGGNDSPLH

v_call: TRBV6-1
cdr3_length: 10
j_call: TRBJ2-7
cdr3_aa: ASSDWGQGKY

v_call: TRBV7-9
cdr3_length: 11
j_call: TRBJ2-7
cdr3_aa: ASGGQGGIEQY

v_call: TRBV27
cdr3_length: 13
j_call: TRBJ2-1
cdr3_aa: ATQTEWGAYNEQF

v_call: TRBV6-6
cdr3_length: 14
j_call: TRBJ1-5
cdr3_aa: ASSLKSGYSNQPQH

v_call: TRBV5-1
cdr3_length: 12
j_call: TRBJ1-2
cdr3_aa: ASSLDQGSGGYT

v_call: TRBV11-2
cdr3_length: 12
j_call: TRBJ2-7
cdr3_aa: ASTRIGLDSKQY

v_call: TRBV19
cdr3_length: 11
j_call: TRBJ2-1
cdr3_aa: ASSLNRANEQF

v_call: TRBV5-4
cdr3_length: 12
j_call: TRBJ1-2
cdr3_aa: ASSLGGLLRGYT

v_call: TRBV5-1
cdr3_length: 13
j_call: TRBJ1-4
cdr3_aa: ASSLEPGGREKLF

v_call: TRBV11-1
cdr3_length: 13
j_call: TRBJ2-1
cdr3_aa: ASGRGGGFYNEQF

v_call: TRBV27
cdr3_length: 11
j_call: NA
cdr3_aa: ASSFNRGYEQY

v_call: TRBV7-2
cdr3_length: 11
j_call: TRBJ2-5
cdr3_aa: ASSSWGGETQY

v_call: TRBV2
cdr3_length: 14
j_call: TRBJ1-1
cdr3_aa: ASRDRRVEEDTEAF

v_call: TRBV5-4
cdr3_length: 13
j_call: TRBJ1-6
cdr3_aa: ASSLDSSRDSPLH

v_call: TRBV11-3
cdr3_length: 11
j_call: TRBJ2-7
cdr3_aa: ASSISDGTAQY

v_call: TRBV5-1
cdr3_length: 11
j_call: TRBJ2-5
cdr3_aa: ASRAGGQETQY

v_call: TRBV19
cdr3_length: 16
j_call: TRBJ1-1
cdr3_aa: ASSGAPGQGARNTEAF

v_call: TRBV5-6
cdr3_length: 10
j_call: TRBJ2-5
cdr3_aa: ASSVDQGTQY